These T cell receptor beta chains were read from a single sample in a study of Graves' ophthalmopathy and Graves' hyperthyroidism. TCRdb reprocessed the multiplex PCR reads via MiXCR and lists one record per CDR3 protein. This sample has hundreds of thousands of distinct CDR3 sequences, with 35% to 50% found just once. Sequences were obtained from peripheral blood. These receptors originate from an adult man with Graves' ophthalmopathy. CDR3s include the opening cysteine and the closing phenylalanine or tryptophan. Fields, in order: J gene, CDR3 length, V gene, CDR3 protein.

TRBJ1-1,12,TRBV5-8,CASSLLQREAFF
TRBJ2-5,15,TRBV7-9,CASSNTGTPVGTQYF
TRBJ2-7,13,TRBV6-6,CASSYSRGYEQYF
TRBJ2-7,15,TRBV5-1,CASSFVRDRAYEQYF
TRBJ1-6,14,TRBV7-9,CASSLAQDNSPLHF
TRBJ1-5,13,TRBV7-9,CASSLSVEGRRHF
TRBJ1-2,14,TRBV2,CATRGATFNYGYTF
TRBJ2-7,14,TRBV7-2,CASSSTASSYEQYF
TRBJ2-7,14,TRBV10-3,CASSYSLGGYEQYF
TRBJ1-2,15,TRBV5-6,CASSLAERQDKGYTF
TRBJ2-5,10,TRBV20-1,CSAYGEAQYF
TRBJ2-7,13,TRBV20-1,CSASGTGVYEQYF
TRBJ1-2,14,TRBV6-5,CASSYSIGEGGYTF
TRBJ2-2,14,TRBV7-9,CASSSGTGYNEQFF
TRBJ2-5,16,TRBV5-5,CASSLERTSVQETQYF
TRBJ2-5,18,TRBV11-2,CASSFYICSAGGTETQYF
TRBJ2-7,13,TRBV19,CASSTGLAGEQYF
TRBJ1-1,14,TRBV7-2,CASSPAGWETEAFF
TRBJ1-4,14,TRBV29-1,CSQETGEWNEKLFF
TRBJ1-1,15,TRBV2,CASSPRESGNTEAFF
TRBJ2-5,15,TRBV10-2,CASSERTGGSETQYF
TRBJ1-5,16,TRBV10-3,CASSYRETLLNQPQHF
TRBJ1-1,13,TRBV29-1,CSVRTGRDTEAFF
TRBJ1-1,12,TRBV29-1,CSGRLMNTEAFF
TRBJ1-5,16,TRBV7-6,CASSNYDRVYDQPQHF
TRBJ2-6,15,TRBV25-1,CASRAGAGGANVLTF
TRBJ2-7,13,TRBV20-1,CSANRDRVHEQYF
TRBJ1-2,11,TRBV6-6,CASSDDDGYTF
TRBJ2-7,17,TRBV5-1,CACTPGDTRSSTYEQYF